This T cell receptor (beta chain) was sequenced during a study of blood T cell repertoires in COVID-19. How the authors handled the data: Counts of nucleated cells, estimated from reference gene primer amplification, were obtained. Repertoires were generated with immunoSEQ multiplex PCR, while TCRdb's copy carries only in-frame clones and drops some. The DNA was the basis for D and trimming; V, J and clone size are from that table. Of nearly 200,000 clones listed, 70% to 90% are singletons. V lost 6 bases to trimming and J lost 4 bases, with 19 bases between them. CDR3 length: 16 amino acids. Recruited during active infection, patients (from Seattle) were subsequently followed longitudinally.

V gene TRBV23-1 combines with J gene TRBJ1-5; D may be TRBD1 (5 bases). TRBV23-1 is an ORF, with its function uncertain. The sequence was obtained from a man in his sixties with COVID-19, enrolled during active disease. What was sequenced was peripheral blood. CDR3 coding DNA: TGCGCCAGCAGACTTACGGGAGGGGCAGCTAATCAGCCCCAGCATTTT. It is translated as CASRLTGGAANQPQHF.